A single sample is the source of the 3 T cell receptor beta chains below, sequenced in a study of T cell repertoires in cytomegalovirus infection. TCRdb reanalysed the reads using MiXCR and keeps one entry per CDR3 protein. The data show under 200,000 distinct CDR3 sequences, 28% seen once. Sequencing was performed on PBMCs. The receptors come from a human donor in good health (CMV status not recorded). Some clones in this sample may be carry-over from other donors' samples.

This chain connects TRBV29-1 to TRBJ2-2; 7 bases map to TRBD1. There are 13 residues in the CDR3. The J segment lost 6 bases and the V segment lost 1 base, leaving 2 bases of the junction unmatched. CDR1 and CDR2 from the germline V gene are SQVTM and ANQGSEA. CDR3 region: CSVEATGPGELFF. DNA of the CDR3: TGCAGCGTTGAAGCGACAGGGCCCGGGGAGCTGTTTTTT.

This clonotype was seen a single time. The chain employs TRBV6-2 or TRBV6-3 and TRBJ1-2, with 7 positions matching TRBD1. After removal of 5 bases from V and 1 base from J, the junction contained 10 bases not matched to a gene. CDR3 size: 16 residues. The germline V gene encodes CDR1 MNHEY and CDR2 SVGEGT. CDR3 DNA: TGTGCCAGCAGTCAGGACTGGGGACAGATTAACTATGGCTACACCTTC. This gives the protein CASSQDWGQINYGYTF.

This clonotype was recorded at least ten times. The V gene is TRBV12-3 or TRBV12-4, the J gene TRBJ1-1, with D perhaps TRBD1 (5 bases). With 5 bases removed from V and 5 bases from J, the gap between germline ends came to 12 bases. The CDR3 consists of 13 residues. CDR3 DNA sequence: TGTGCCAGCAGTATAGGGGCGCGGACTGAAGCTTTCTTT. Its translation is CASSIGARTEAFF.